This T cell receptor (beta chain) was found in a study of shared clonotypes between healthy human individuals. For sorted subsets, 150 to 200 ng DNA per replicate equaled about 27,000 T cell genomes. Using immunoSEQ multiplex PCR, the repertoire was profiled, and TCRdb retains in-frame clones only, with some absent. Found here are roughly 1.4 million clones, approximately 98.5% of them singletons; the top ten hold approximately 0.4%. V lost 6 bases and J lost 6, with 23 bases in between. CDR1 and CDR2 from the germline V gene are SGDLS and YYNGEE. The CDR3 is 16 residues long. This sequence originates from a young man in good health. The rearrangement uses TRBV9 and TRBJ2-3; no firm D call. The sequencing input was naive CD4+ T cells sorted from blood. Regarding subset: CD45RA+ positively selected. CDR3 coding DNA: TGTGCCAGCAAGAAATCTTCAGCCAGATTTTGGGATACGCAGTATTTT. Protein: CASKKSSARFWDTQYF.